The clone carrying this T cell receptor (beta chain) was detected once. Its target is not known. This sample is drawn from a study of a mutant IDH1 vaccine in newly diagnosed glioma. Study as a whole: Earlier care involved radiotherapy, temozolomide, or both, and the majority received both.

TCRdb's copy holds only in-frame clones and misses some; the assay was immunoSEQ multiplex PCR. Among some 66,000 clones listed, under 90% were seen once. Trimming cost V 3 bases and J 2 bases, with 14 bases left between them. The CDR3 is 15 residues long. Germline CDR1 SGHRS, CDR2 YFSETQ. Study findings and constraints: Patients showed vaccine-induced immune responses at a rate of 80% to 95%.

Time point reported: week 35, safety follow-up. The content of each vaccine dose was 300 ug of mutant IDH1 20-mer peptide, and topical imiquimod accompanied it. Patients, over weeks 1, 3, 5, 7, 11, 15, 19 and 23, received a total of eight vaccinations. The chain combines TRBV5-1 with TRBJ1-1, with D perhaps matching TRBD1 (5 bases). The receptor comes from a man aged 30 to 39 with glioma. The sequences come from PBMCs, collected from a glioma patient whose treatment included an IDH1 peptide vaccine. The CDR3: CASSSAGLGNTEAFF. The CDR3 coding sequence is TGCGCCAGCAGCTCGGCAGGGCTAGGAAACACTGAAGCTTTCTTT.